The 32 T cell receptor beta chains below were found in one sample sequenced in a study of technical replicates of blood from several donors. Measured with immunoSEQ multiplex PCR; TCRdb has only the in-frame clones, and not every one. The profile shows roughly 50,000 clones, over 85% of them singletons. The source material was PBMCs. These receptors all stem from a human donor in good health. Some clones in this sample may be carry-over from other donors' samples.

CDR3 in DNA: TGTGCCAGCAGCTCCGGGAATCCGGGACTAGTCACAGATACGCAGTATTTT. Its protein is CASSSGNPGLVTDTQYF. V and J are TRBV7-9 and TRBJ2-3, with TRBD2 matching over 8 bases. Germline V gene sequence: CDR1 SEHNR, CDR2 FQNEAQ (reference sequence). The junction had 11 bases not matched to a gene; V was cut back by 4 bases and J by 2 bases. CDR3 length equals 17 residues.

The rearrangement links TRBV6-6 to TRBJ1-2, with a tentative D call TRBD1 (5 bases). V lost 6 bases to trimming and J lost 2 bases, with 19 bases between them. The CDR3 is made up of 16 amino acids. CDR1 and CDR2 from the germline V gene are MNHNY and SVGAGI (reference sequence). This CDR3 reads CASSPRPGRGNYGYTF. CDR3 in DNA: TGTGCCAGCAGCCCGAGACCAGGAAGGGGCAACTATGGCTACACCTTC.

The V and J genes are TRBV6-5 and TRBJ1-3, with a tentative D call TRBD1 (6 bases). The germline gives CDR1 MNHEY, CDR2 SVGAGI. The V and J ends lost 4 bases and 4 bases respectively, with 17 bases between them. CDR3 size: 16 residues. CDR3 coding DNA: TGTGCCAGCAGTTTTCAAACAGGGTTGGCAGGAAACACCATATATTTT. Translated: CASSFQTGLAGNTIYF.

The rearrangement uses TRBV30 and TRBJ2-5, with D possibly matching TRBD2 (6 bases). Deletions cut 2 bases from V and 5 bases from J, with 21 bases between. CDR3 length: 16 residues. Germline values: CDR1 GTSNPN, CDR2 SVGIG (reference sequence). CDR3 loop: CAWSPLAPRLWETQYF. CDR3 in DNA: TGTGCCTGGAGTCCGCTAGCGCCCCGTCTGTGGGAGACCCAGTACTTC.

The chain couples TRBV2 to TRBJ2-1; 16 bases agree with TRBD2. Germline-derived CDR1 and CDR2 are SNHLY and FYNNEI. This CDR3 spans 17 amino acids. Unmatched junction bases numbered 5, after V lost 3 bases and J lost 6 bases. The CDR3 DNA sequence: TGTGCCAGCAGTGATACGGGACTAGCGGGGGGGCCCAATGAGCAGTTCTTC. Its translation: CASSDTGLAGGPNEQFF.

The chain couples TRBV4-1 to TRBJ2-1, with D possibly matching TRBD1 (5 bases). In germline, CDR1 is MGHRA, CDR2 YSYEKL. Between the trimmed V and J ends, which lost 2 bases and 4 bases, there was a span of 9 bases. The CDR3 contains 14 residues. CDR3 nucleotide sequence: TGCGCCAGCAGCCAACTGACAGATTACAATGAGCAGTTCTTC. This encodes CASSQLTDYNEQFF.

The chain combines TRBV7-2 with TRBJ2-7, with 10 bases lining up with TRBD2. CDR1 SGHTA and CDR2 FQGNSA come from the germline V gene. The V segment lost 1 base and the J segment 2 bases; nucleotides outside the gene matches: 2. The CDR3 contains 15 residues. CDR3 in amino acids: CASSLVAGGTYEQYF. In DNA, the CDR3 is TGTGCCAGCAGCTTAGTAGCGGGAGGTACCTACGAGCAGTACTTC. Full variable domain (missing parts from reference TRBV7-2 and TRBJ2-7): GAGVSQSPSNKVTEKGKDVELRCDPISGHTALYWYRQSLGQGLEFLIYFQGNSAPDKSGLPSDRFSAERTGGSVSTLTIQRTQQEDSAVYLCASSLVAGGTYEQYFGPGTRLTVT.

V usage is TRBV9 and J usage is TRBJ2-5, with TRBD1 identical over 7 bases. Trimming at V came to 4 bases and at J to 4 bases, leaving 10 bases not matched to a gene. The CDR3 length is 15 residues. The germline CDR1 and CDR2 sequences are SGDLS and YYNGEE. The CDR3 DNA reads as TGTGCCAGCAGCTTGGGGGTAGGGGGCGGAGAGACCCAGTACTTC. Translation: CASSLGVGGGETQYF.

This chain's CDR3 is CASSEDRSRPYTF. The CDR3 DNA reads as TGTGCCAGCAGTGAGGACAGATCTCGTCCCTACACCTTC. This chain joins TRBV2 and TRBJ1-2, with a weak D call TRBD1 (6 bases). The CDR3 length is 13 residues. CDR1 and CDR2 (germline): SNHLY, FYNNEI. Trimming stripped 3 bases from V and 10 bases from J, with 15 bases between.

The rearrangement uses TRBV4-1 and TRBJ2-1, with 7 bases aligning to TRBD2. Unmatched junction bases numbered 7, after V lost 0 bases and J lost 2 bases. Germline V CDR1 and CDR2: MGHRA, YSYEKL. The CDR3 is 17 amino acids. The CDR3 loop is CASSQDPAGPAYNEQFF. CDR3 nucleotide sequence: TGCGCCAGCAGCCAAGACCCAGCGGGGCCCGCCTACAATGAGCAGTTCTTC.

The chain recombines TRBV7-2 with TRBJ2-1; TRBD2 is a possible D gene (5 bases). Trimming left V 2 bases short and J 3 bases short, with 8 bases between. The length of the CDR3 is 14 residues. Germline assignment: CDR1 SGHTA and CDR2 FQGNSA. The CDR3 DNA follows: TGTGCCAGCAGCTTACAAGCGGTCTACAATGAGCAGTTCTTC. As protein: CASSLQAVYNEQFF.

The chain recombines TRBV30 with TRBJ1-1, with 7 positions matching TRBD1. The CDR3 runs 17 residues. CDR1 is GTSNPN and CDR2 is SVGIG in the germline V gene (reference sequence). V lost 3 bases to trimming and J lost 4 bases; unmatched junction nucleotides: 17. CDR3 loop: CAWRRDRVMADVTEAFF. CDR3 bases: TGTGCCTGGAGGAGGGACAGAGTAATGGCGGATGTCACTGAAGCTTTCTTT.

The gene calls are TRBV4-1 and TRBJ2-2, with 8 positions matching TRBD2. The CDR3 contains 18 residues. CDR1 MGHRA and CDR2 YSYEKL come from the germline V gene. V lost 0 bases and J lost 6; bases outside the gene matches: 12. The CDR3 DNA reads TGCGCCAGCAGCCAAGATCCCCCGGGACTAGTTTCGTCCGGGGAGCTGTTTTTT. Residues: CASSQDPPGLVSSGELFF.

Note on this clone: This may stem from a read error, because a much larger clone lies one nucleotide away. This same CDR3 is encoded by further DNA sequences in the sample. The chain uses TRBV5-1 and TRBJ2-1, with D possibly matching TRBD2 (7 bases). V was shortened by 2 bases and J by 4 bases, with 10 bases between the two germline ends. The CDR3 covers 14 residues. Germline CDR1 and CDR2: SGHRS and YFSETQ. CDR3 sequence: CASSLGGGYNEQFF. CDR3 DNA: TGCGCCAGCAGCTTAGGGGGGGGGTACAATGAGCAGTTCTTC.

The rearrangement links TRBV7-2 to TRBJ2-1; TRBD2 matches at 10 bases. CDR1 SGHTA and CDR2 FQGNSA come from the germline V gene. This CDR3 contains 14 residues. V shed 4 bases and J 8 bases; nucleotides not matched to a gene: 5. The CDR3 coding sequence is TGTGCCAGCAGCTATAGCGGGAGGAACGATGAGCAGTTCTTC. Its protein product is CASSYSGRNDEQFF.

V and J are TRBV6-5 and TRBJ1-6, with 8 bases identical to TRBD1. Germline loops: CDR1 MNHEY, CDR2 SVGAGI. CDR3 length equals 16 residues. J was trimmed by 10 bases and V by 4 bases; bases with no gene match: 12. CDR3 DNA: TGTGCCAGCAGTTTGCTGACCGGACAGGGTGGCTCACCCCTCCACTTT. Amino acids: CASSLLTGQGGSPLHF.

The chain couples TRBV5-1 to TRBJ2-2; TRBD1 aligns across 10 bases. The CDR3 runs 16 residues. Germline lookup yields CDR1 SGHRS and CDR2 YFSETQ. With 6 bases clipped from V and 8 bases from J, the junction kept 13 bases outside the gene matches. The CDR3 coding sequence is TGCGCCAGCAAAGAGTTGGGACAGGGGCTTGTTGGGGAGCTGTTTTTT. Translated: CASKELGQGLVGELFF.

The chain combines TRBV11-2 with TRBJ2-1, with 14 bases lining up with TRBD2. Trimming cost V 7 bases and J 5 bases; bases outside gene matches: 7. CDR1 is SGHAT, CDR2 FQNNGV, per germline. The CDR3 runs 16 residues. The CDR3 DNA is TGTGCCAGCATAGAACGGACTAGCGGGGGGAACAATGAGCAGTTCTTC. Translating gives CASIERTSGGNNEQFF.

CDR3 sequence reads: CAISGTETEAFF. The CDR3 nucleotides read TGTGCCATCAGCGGGACTGAAACTGAAGCTTTCTTT. The chain recombines TRBV10-3 with TRBJ1-1, with D perhaps matching TRBD1 (5 bases). Germline V gene lookup returns CDR1 ENHRY and CDR2 SYGVKD. This CDR3 has 12 residues. V lost 6 bases and J lost 5, with 10 bases in between.

V and J are TRBV20-1 and TRBJ1-2; D remains ambiguous. The CDR3 sequence is 11 residues long. V was cut by 1 base and J by 5 bases, with 5 bases left in between. The germline CDR1 and CDR2 sequences are DFQATT and SNEGSKA (reference sequence). CDR3 amino acids: CSARAEYGYTF. The CDR3 nucleotides are TGCAGTGCTAGAGCGGAGTATGGCTACACCTTC.

CDR3 coding DNA: TGCGCCAGCAGCCAATACATAGCGGGGGGGCAAGAGACCCAGTACTTC. Translating gives CASSQYIAGGQETQYF. The chain joins TRBV4-3 to TRBJ2-5, with 11 bases identical to TRBD2. The ends lost 2 bases at V and 2 bases at J; junction bases unmatched: 4. Germline V gene lookup returns CDR1 LGHNA and CDR2 YSLEER. The CDR3 runs 16 residues.

CDR3 loop: CASSSSEAWGNYGYTF. CDR3 DNA: TGTGCCAGCAGCTCCTCGGAGGCGTGGGGTAACTATGGCTACACCTTC. J is TRBJ1-2 and V is TRBV7-9; D is undetermined. Germline V gene lookup returns CDR1 SEHNR and CDR2 FQNEAQ (reference sequence). CDR3 length: 16 amino acids. The V and J ends lost 4 bases and 1 base respectively, with 16 bases between them.

The genes are TRBV4-3 and TRBJ2-7; weak D call: TRBD2 (6 bases). Trimming removed 0 bases at V and 5 bases at J, with 17 bases between. Germline CDR1 and CDR2: LGHNA and YSLEER. CDR3 length: 16 amino acids. The CDR3 region is CASSQDRAGGGNEQYF. CDR3 sequence (DNA): TGCGCCAGCAGCCAAGATAGGGCTGGGGGAGGCAACGAGCAGTACTTC.

The chain employs TRBV7-8 and TRBJ2-7; D is undetermined. CDR1 is SGHVS and CDR2 is FQNEAQ in the germline V gene. This CDR3 contains 12 residues. Trimming shortened V by 5 bases and J by 4 bases, and 9 bases separated the two germline ends. In DNA form, the CDR3 reads TGTGCCAGCAGCCCCGCCGGGTACGAGCAGTACTTC. It specifies CASSPAGYEQYF. Combining the CDR3 with reference TRBV7-8 and TRBJ2-7 gives the whole variable domain GAGVSQSPRYKVAKRGQDVALRCDPISGHVSLFWYQQALGQGPEFLTYFQNEAQLDKSGLPSDRFFAERPEGSVSTLKIQRTQQEDSAVYLCASSPAGYEQYFGPGTRLTVT.

CDR3 amino acids: CASSFGVGSSRGTQYF. The CDR3 region has the DNA TGTGCCAGCAGCTTCGGGGTCGGATCATCCAGGGGGACGCAGTATTTT. The genes are TRBV7-2 and TRBJ2-3; 7 bases align to TRBD1. V trimming: 3 bases; J trimming: 9 bases; junction bases outside the gene matches: 15. This CDR3 is 16 amino acids long. Germline V gives CDR1 SGHTA, CDR2 FQGNSA.

The rearrangement uses TRBV11-2 and TRBJ2-1, with D maybe TRBD2 (6 bases). This CDR3 region has 17 residues. Germline lookup yields CDR1 SGHAT and CDR2 FQNNGV. The V and J ends lost 5 bases and 3 bases respectively, with 20 bases between them. The CDR3 sequence: CASSQMGLSGVYNEQFF. CDR3 coding DNA: TGTGCCAGCAGCCAAATGGGCTTGTCGGGGGTCTACAATGAGCAGTTCTTC.

The genes are TRBV7-9 and TRBJ1-6; 8 bases are shared with TRBD1. V shed 1 base and J 14 bases; nucleotides not matched to a gene: 10. Germline V gene data show CDR1 as SEHNR and CDR2 as FQNEAQ (reference sequence). This CDR3 comprises 15 residues. The CDR3 region is CASSLGQGQVEALHF. The CDR3 nucleotides read TGTGCCAGCAGCTTAGGCCAGGGACAGGTTGAAGCCCTCCACTTT.

The table lists this clone with a count of one. The CDR3 protein is CASSQDGTSGKGSSGTDTQYF. CDR3 DNA sequence: TGTGCCAGCAGCCAAGATGGGACTAGCGGGAAGGGGTCGTCAGGCACAGATACGCAGTATTTT. The chain has TRBV4-2 and TRBJ2-3; 13 bases align to TRBD2. V was pared by 0 bases and J by 1 base, with 13 bases of the junction left unmatched. CDR1 and CDR2 (germline): LGHNA, YNFKEQ. The CDR3 sequence is 21 residues long.

This rearrangement joins TRBV5-4 to TRBJ1-2; maybe TRBD1 (6 bases). The CDR3 is made up of 13 amino acids. Trimming shortened V by 0 bases and J by 5 bases, and 8 bases separated the two germline ends. Germline CDR1 is SGHNT and CDR2 is YYREEE (reference sequence). CDR3 coding DNA: TGTGCCAGCAGCTTGGACAGGGTATATGGCTACACCTTC. Translation: CASSLDRVYGYTF.

The table lists this clone with a count of one. The chain recombines TRBV4-2 with TRBJ2-5; perhaps TRBD2 as D (6 bases). Germline CDR1 is LGHNA and CDR2 is YNFKEQ. Trimming removed 0 bases from V and 1 base from J, with 24 bases in between. The CDR3 runs to 20 residues. This CDR3 is CASSQDPGLGGQSSQETQYF. The CDR3 DNA follows: TGTGCCAGCAGCCAAGATCCGGGGTTGGGAGGCCAGTCATCCCAAGAGACCCAGTACTTC.

The J gene is TRBJ1-1, the V gene TRBV7-3, with 7 bases matching TRBD1. CDR3 size: 14 residues. After removal of 3 bases from V and 7 bases from J, the junction contained 8 bases not matched to a gene. Germline V gives CDR1 SGHTA, CDR2 FQGTGA. As DNA, the CDR3 is TGTGCCAGCAGCTTGAGCACAGGGGTCGATGAAGCTTTCTTT. Translation: CASSLSTGVDEAFF.

V is TRBV28 and J is TRBJ1-2; 7 nucleotides line up with TRBD1. The CDR3 loop spans 16 amino acids. J lost 4 bases, V lost 4 bases, and 12 bases had no gene match. The germline gives CDR1 MDHEN, CDR2 SYDVKM. The CDR3: CASSSSTGTVLYGYTF. CDR3 nucleotides: TGTGCCAGCAGTTCCTCGACCGGGACAGTCCTCTATGGCTACACCTTC.